This is a list of T cell receptor beta chains from one sample in a study of T cells in Graves' hyperthyroidism and ophthalmopathy. TCRdb reanalysed the multiplex PCR reads using MiXCR and keeps one entry per CDR3 protein. The sample records roughly 640,000 distinct CDR3 sequences, approximately 15% being singletons. The sample taken for sequencing was blood. The receptors stem from a woman aged 40-49 years with Graves' ophthalmopathy. Each CDR3 is given with its conserved first and last residue. Fields, in order: clone size, J gene, CDR3 length, D gene, V gene, CDR3 DNA, CDR3 protein. A D gene is named only where the DNA matches it firmly. Size values are once, few and many counts, or a class for expanded clones, and some rows have none.

-,TRBJ2-1,13,-,TRBV20-1,TGCAGTGCTTGGGAGGGGGGCCACAATGAGCAGTTCTTC,CSAWEGGHNEQFF
few,TRBJ1-5,17,-,TRBV18,TGTGCCAGCTCACCGATTGCGGGCGGGGGGCACAATCAGCCCCAGCATTTT,CASSPIAGGGHNQPQHF
few,TRBJ2-5,15,TRBD1,TRBV2,TGTGCCAGCAGTGGATGGACAGGGTACGAAGAGACCCAGTACTTC,CASSGWTGYEETQYF
many,TRBJ2-1,16,TRBD2,TRBV2,TGTGCCATCCAGGCGGTAGCGGGAACTACATACAATGAGCAGTTCTTC,CAIQAVAGTTYNEQFF
many,TRBJ2-7,14,-,TRBV27,TGTGCCAGCAGTTTCCTGGGCACCGCCTACGAGCAGTACTTC,CASSFLGTAYEQYF
many,TRBJ2-2,19,-,TRBV20-1,TGCAGTGCTAGAGATGCTCACAGGGGAGGGGGGACGAACACCGGGGAGCTGTTTTTT,CSARDAHRGGGTNTGELFF
many,TRBJ1-5,14,-,TRBV2,TGTGCCAGCAAAGGGACGGTGGCGAGTGCGCCCCAGCATTTT,CASKGTVASAPQHF
few,TRBJ2-1,15,TRBD2,TRBV7-2,TGTGCCAGCAGCTTCCAACTAGCGGGAGATGGTGAGCAGTTCTTC,CASSFQLAGDGEQFF
-,TRBJ1-5,12,-,TRBV6-2/TRBV6-3,TGCGCCAGCAGCCACGGCAATCAGCCCCAGCATTTT,CASSHGNQPQHF
-,TRBJ2-7,15,TRBD1,TRBV7-8,TGTGCCAGCAGCTTAGGGGGGGGACAGGGGTTCGAGCAGTACTTC,CASSLGGGQGFEQYF
-,TRBJ2-2,15,TRBD2,TRBV9,TGTGCCAGCGGTAAGACTAGCGGCCTCACCGGGGAGCTGTTTTTT,CASGKTSGLTGELFF
few,TRBJ2-3,12,-,TRBV5-1,TGCGCCAGCAGTCCGGACTGGGATACGCAGTATTTT,CASSPDWDTQYF
many,TRBJ1-5,15,-,TRBV3-1,TGTGCCAGCAGCCAAGATTCGACCGCTAATCAGCCCCAGCATTTT,CASSQDSTANQPQHF
many,TRBJ1-4,14,-,TRBV2,TGTGCCAGCGGTGGACAGTTTACTAATGAAAAACTGTTTTTT,CASGGQFTNEKLFF
many,TRBJ1-5,17,-,TRBV7-8,TGTGCCAGCAGCTCCCCTGGGGGGCTCGTCGCAAATCAGCCCCAGCATTTT,CASSSPGGLVANQPQHF
-,TRBJ1-2,14,-,TRBV29-1,TGCAGCGTTGAAGGTTGGGGGCAGGGGAATGGCTACACCTTC,CSVEGWGQGNGYTF
few,TRBJ2-5,15,-,TRBV20-1,TGCAGTGCTAGAGATCATGGGGCATCACAAGAGACCCAGTACTTC,CSARDHGASQETQYF
-,TRBJ2-7,15,TRBD2,TRBV2,TGTGCCAGCAGCATACCGGGACTAGGGAAAGGGGAGCAGTACTTC,CASSIPGLGKGEQYF
-,TRBJ1-6,14,-,TRBV5-8,TGTGCCAGCAGCTTGGCGGGGAAGAATTCACCCCTCCACTTT,CASSLAGKNSPLHF
few,TRBJ1-3,16,TRBD1,TRBV18,TGTGCCAGCTCCCCGACAGGGGTCCTCTCTGGAAACACCATATATTTT,CASSPTGVLSGNTIYF
few,TRBJ2-7,15,TRBD1,TRBV7-9,TGTGCCAGCAGCTCCGGGACAGGCCAACCCTACGAGCAGTACTTC,CASSSGTGQPYEQYF
many,TRBJ2-7,10,-,TRBV2,TGTGCCAGCAGTCTCTACGAGCAGTACTTC,CASSLYEQYF
-,TRBJ2-1,16,-,TRBV10-3,TGTGCCATCAGTGAGTTCCAGGGCAGCTCCTACAATGAGCAGTTCTTC,CAISEFQGSSYNEQFF
many,TRBJ1-2,12,-,TRBV28,TGTGCCAGCAGTTTTCTAGGGAGTGGCTACACCTTC,CASSFLGSGYTF
-,TRBJ1-2,14,TRBD1,TRBV5-1,TGCGCCAGCAGCTTGACAGGACAGGAGGATGGCTACACCTTC,CASSLTGQEDGYTF
-,TRBJ1-5,16,TRBD1,TRBV7-8,TGTGCCAGCAGCCAACAGAGGGGCAGGGGGAATCAGCCCCAGCATTTT,CASSQQRGRGNQPQHF
few,TRBJ2-7,16,TRBD2,TRBV20-1,TGCAGTGCTAGAGATCAGATGCTAGCGGGTAGGGCCGAGCAGTACTTC,CSARDQMLAGRAEQYF
-,TRBJ2-1,18,-,TRBV7-2,TGTGCCAGCAGCTTAGGAACCGATTATGGAAATCGAGGGAGAGAGTGGTTCTTC,CASSLGTDYGNRGREWFF
few,TRBJ2-7,14,-,TRBV30,TGTGCCTGGAGGGGAAGCTCGGGCTCCTCCCCGCAGTACTTC,CAWRGSSGSSPQYF
-,TRBJ2-1,13,-,TRBV7-2,TGTGCCGGCAGCTTACGGACTCATCTGGAGCAGTTCTTC,CAGSLRTHLEQFF
many,TRBJ2-3,16,TRBD1,TRBV5-1,TGCGCCAGCAGCACCGGGACAGGGGCCGGCACAGATACGCAGTATTTT,CASSTGTGAGTDTQYF
many,TRBJ2-1,14,TRBD1,TRBV20-1,TGCAGTGCAACCCGACAGGGGGCCTACAATGAGCAGTTCTTC,CSATRQGAYNEQFF
few,TRBJ2-1,18,-,TRBV12-3/TRBV12-4,TGTGCCAGCAGTTTTATCTTTATAGGGACAAGGGGAGGGAATGAGCAGTTCTTC,CASSFIFIGTRGGNEQFF
few,TRBJ2-7,19,-,TRBV15,TGTGCCACCAGCAGAGATCTTCTCGCGGGCGCAGCGTACGCCTACGAGCAGTACTTC,CATSRDLLAGAAYAYEQYF
-,TRBJ2-5,15,TRBD2,TRBV7-3,TGTGCCACCAGCTTAAGCGGGGGACGTCGGGAGACCCAGTACTTC,CATSLSGGRRETQYF
many,TRBJ1-1,14,TRBD1,TRBV5-1,TGCGCCAGCAGCTCGGGACAGGGGGGAACTGAAGCTTTCTTT,CASSSGQGGTEAFF
-,TRBJ2-7,15,-,TRBV6-1,TGTGCCAGCCAAGCTCCGGGACCCGGCTCCTACGAGCAGTACTTC,CASQAPGPGSYEQYF
few,TRBJ2-7,16,-,TRBV28,TGTGCCAGCAGTTTATCCAAGGGCCAGTTCGACTACGAGCAGTACTTC,CASSLSKGQFDYEQYF
many,TRBJ2-1,22,TRBD2,TRBV11-2,TGTGCCAGCAGCTTACGAGGGCAGATAGGGGGGCAAGCCCGGGAGGGCCGCAATGAGCAGTTCTTC,CASSLRGQIGGQAREGRNEQFF
few,TRBJ2-3,16,TRBD1,TRBV12-3/TRBV12-4,TGTGCCAGCAGCCAGGACAGGGTTTATAGCACAGATACGCAGTATTTT,CASSQDRVYSTDTQYF
many,TRBJ2-1,14,-,TRBV11-2,TGTGCCAGCAGCTTAGAAAGGGGGCGGGGGGAGCAGTTCTTC,CASSLERGRGEQFF
many,TRBJ2-5,18,-,TRBV11-3,TGTGCCAGCAGCTCCCGAGGAGGGGGCGCCGCATTGCTCGAGACCCAGTACTTC,CASSSRGGGAALLETQYF
few,TRBJ2-2,16,TRBD1,TRBV7-9,TGTGCCAGCAGCTTATTTGCAGGGGGCAACACCGGGGAGCTGTTTTTT,CASSLFAGGNTGELFF
many,TRBJ2-5,15,TRBD2,TRBV11-2,TGTGCCAGCAGCTTAAGTCCTAGCGGGAGAGAGACCCAGTACTTC,CASSLSPSGRETQYF
few,TRBJ2-4,16,-,TRBV18,TGTGCCAGCTCACCACCGGATGGTTTAGCCAAAAACATTCAGTACTTC,CASSPPDGLAKNIQYF
many,TRBJ2-3,19,TRBD2,TRBV20-1,TGCAGTGCTGTAACGACTAGCGGGGGGCGGGTATTTGGCACAGATACGCAGTATTTT,CSAVTTSGGRVFGTDTQYF
-,TRBJ2-5,13,-,TRBV28,TGTGCCAGCACAGCCTGGGCCGAAGAGACCCAGTACTTC,CASTAWAEETQYF
-,TRBJ2-7,15,TRBD2,TRBV6-2/TRBV6-3,TGTGCCAGCAGTTCCAGCGGCGGGGGGGTTTCCGAGCAGTACTTC,CASSSSGGGVSEQYF
many,TRBJ2-5,18,-,TRBV27,TGTGCCAGCAGTCCTATCGGCGCATCGACTGAGTACCAAGAGACCCAGTACTTC,CASSPIGASTEYQETQYF
many,TRBJ1-1,13,-,TRBV11-2,TGTGCCAGCAGCTTATGGGGAGTGTCTGAAGCTTTCTTT,CASSLWGVSEAFF
-,TRBJ2-6,15,-,TRBV3-1,TGTGCCAGCAGCCAAGGACCCCGTGGGGCCAACGTCCTGACTTTC,CASSQGPRGANVLTF